The T cell receptor (beta chain) under discussion was sequenced for a study of T cell responses to AZD1222 COVID-19 vaccine. On the study more broadly: Analyses pooled second doses at about 4 or about 12 weeks.

Only in-frame clones appear in the TCRdb table, and some are missing; sequencing was by immunoSEQ multiplex PCR. The data contain some 120,000 clones, around 92% of them singletons. As concerns this clone: Its target is unknown.

The V end lost 6 bases, the J end lost 6 bases, and 8 bases lay between the germline ends. CDR3 length: 11 amino acids. Findings of the study overall: Reports say nearly half of spike-specific TCRs go after unmutated variant regions. It was only six AZD1222 recipients who were seropositive at baseline. White British donors predominated, females outnumbered males, and clonal diversity was possibly underestimated.

This sequence originates from an adult in good health. The material sequenced was peripheral blood, taken on day 0 of AZD1222 vaccination. The J gene is TRBJ1-1, the V gene TRBV12-3 or TRBV12-4; D perhaps matches TRBD1 (5 bases). Here the CDR3 reads CASRTVAEAFF. CDR3 DNA: TGTGCCAGCAGGACAGTCGCTGAAGCTTTCTTT.